This T cell receptor beta chain originates from a study of T cells after yellow fever vaccination (dated by TCRdb to about 2019). Regarding the complete study: Libraries from fractions with low cell numbers were prepared with the SMART-Seq v4 Ultra Low Input RNA kit. Bulk TCR alpha and beta repertoires were sequenced longitudinally to track T-cell clones before and after primary and booster YFV17D yellow fever vaccination. Two healthy male donors, one aged 18 to 29 and one aged 30 to 40 years, made up the cohort. Blood samples were taken at several timepoints before and after primary and secondary immunization, and bulk PBMC replicates and cell subsets were isolated.

Worth noting for this clonotype: Its antigen has not been determined. No quality values exist for individual bases; no much larger clone is one base distant.

The treatment or condition label, as the study defines it: live attenuated yellow fever vaccine strain. At each blood-draw timepoint, two biological replicates of bulk PBMCs were collected. A standard Ficoll-Paque protocol was used to isolate PBMCs from peripheral blood. RNA was extracted with TriZol from bulk PBMCs, CD4 and CD8 fractions, and dextramer-positive and dextramer-negative fractions. V gives up 5 bases and J gives up 6 bases, and the segment between their germline ends measures 13 bases. The CDR3 goes from the cysteine to the phenylalanine over 14 residues. CDR3 DNA only is kept here, 42 bases in frame from base 1. Paper-wide results and their limitations: The secondary T-cell response was found to be weaker but faster than the primary response, with a peak reached on day 5 rather than on day 15. A small fraction of clonotypes appeared in both the CD4 and CD8 compartments, likely as a result of convergent recombination. Because only a couple of donors were included in the study, the extent to which the findings can be generalized is limited. FACS-sorted repertoires could contain abundant contaminating clonotypes from the bulk population, so computational filtering was required. After the booster, most clones that had expanded after primary vaccination were detected again (roughly 95% of CD4 and more than 80% of CD8), suggesting broad maintenance of memory.

Sequenced on an Illumina NovaSeq 6000. TCR cDNA was synthesized by 5'RACE template switching, which introduced a universal primer site and unique molecular identifiers. Priming of cDNA synthesis was performed from both the TCR alpha and TCR beta constant segments. Library amplification used two PCR steps, and the second PCR step added sample barcodes and sequencing adapters. Sequencing of libraries was performed on Illumina HiSeq 2500 (2x100 bp) or NovaSeq (2x150 bp). For the original study's pipeline: MIGEC handled demultiplexing of reads and collapsing into UMI consensus sequences, while MiXCR performed V(D)J alignment. Vaccine-responding clonotypes were defined with edgeR using replicate PBMC samples, requiring FDR below 0.01 and a log2 fold change above 5 up to day 15. CD4 or CD8 identity was assigned to each bulk clonotype according to whether the clonotype was present at higher abundance in the sequenced CD4 repertoire or the sequenced CD8 repertoire. The raw public reads went through TCRdb reprocessing: fastp at Q25, MiXCR clone calling, in-frame beta chains kept. A single entry per CDR3 protein holds the most common genes and DNA from its merged rows. Here the V and J calls rest on TCRdb's processing, not on the authors' analysis. The sample includes hundreds of thousands of distinct CDR3 sequences, with about 19% observed a single time. Over 15% of the sample belongs to the ten largest clones.

This TCR derives from a man aged 18-30 years who received the YFV17D yellow fever vaccine. The starting material was PBMCs, obtained before the yellow fever booster vaccination. The receptor chain draws on TRBV12-3 or TRBV12-4 and TRBJ2-2; a weak D assignment points to TRBD1 (6 bases agree). The DNA reads TGTGCCAGCAGTCTACAGGGTGCGTCCGGGGAGCTGTTTTTT. It is translated as CASSLQGASGELFF.